This T cell receptor beta chain emerged from a study of CD8 T cells in ankylosing spondylitis. This clonotype appeared many times. Its antigen is not identified. With 0 bases clipped from V and 4 bases from J, the junction kept 5 bases outside the gene matches. The CDR3 has 16 amino acids. Germline CDR1 reads DFQATT; CDR2 reads SNEGSKA (reference sequence). Findings and caveats of the study: Previous work reported some of these motif variants in the synovial fluid and blood of reactive arthritis.

TCRdb used MiXCR to reprocess the 5' RACE reads, holding one entry per CDR3 protein. The table includes some 130,000 distinct CDR3 sequences, over 9.5% detected once. The chain carries TRBV20-1 and TRBJ2-2; 10 bases map to TRBD2. This TCR was sampled from a female donor with ankylosing spondylitis or in good health (not recorded which). Sequences were obtained from blood, either unsorted or a sorted T cell fraction (not recorded which). CDR3: CSARDWASGGTGELFF. CDR3 in DNA: TGCAGTGCTAGAGATTGGGCTAGCGGGGGCACCGGGGAGCTGTTTTTT.